This T cell receptor beta chain was observed in a study of follicular helper T cells after annual influenza vaccination. Here immunoSEQ multiplex PCR was the method, and the copy in TCRdb shows in-frame clones only, minus some. The sample records over 8,500 clones, roughly 80% being singletons. The V and J ends lost 0 bases and 10 bases respectively, with 12 bases between them. The CDR3 totals 13 residues. Germline V gene sequence: CDR1 SGHNT, CDR2 YENEEA. As regards this clone: The target antigen is unknown.

The study's findings and limits: Plasmablast frequency change correlated with clonality change in ICOS+CD38+ cTfh. Rare clonotypes were missed; only about 10-21% of cells gave TCRB. Day 7 ICOS+CD38+ clones were most often found later in ICOS-CD38- cTfh cells.

Adults were given seasonal inactivated influenza vaccine, and blood CD4 subsets were sorted before and after vaccination. Sequencing was performed on CXCR5- memory CD4+ T cells sorted from blood, taken 6 weeks after influenza vaccination. This chain connects TRBV11-3 to TRBJ1-1, with D hard to call. The receptor's source is an adult who received the influenza vaccine. CDR3 region: CASSLDGRDRAFF. CDR3 DNA: TGTGCCAGCAGCTTAGATGGGAGAGATCGAGCTTTCTTT.